This TCR beta chain was captured by sequencing in a study of lymphopenia after photon versus proton radiotherapy. Notes on the study in general: Under photons, naive T cells and diversity fell while effector/memory populations rose. After lymphocyte nadir, photon-treated repertoires showed oligoclonal expansion, especially CD8+ Temra. Better survival with proton therapy was suggested as possible, not demonstrated. Post-nadir TCR diversity decline inversely tracked overall survival among those who died.

The CDR3 covers 15 residues. V shed 0 bases, J shed 6 bases, and the junction held 7 bases outside the gene matches. Germline assignment: CDR1 SGHRS and CDR2 YFSETQ. TCRdb keeps only in-frame clones here, not all; method: immunoSEQ multiplex PCR. This table has tens of thousands of clones, 75% to 90% appearing once. Remarks on this clone: As yet, its antigen is unknown.

This sequence originates from a man at least 80 years old with esophageal cancer. This sample comprised peripheral blood, obtained from a patient treated with proton-based radiotherapy. The gene calls are TRBV5-1 and TRBJ2-3, with 7 bases that match TRBD2. This chain's CDR3 is CASSLEASGGDTQYF. The DNA for the CDR3 is TGCGCCAGCAGCTTGGAGGCTAGCGGTGGGGATACGCAGTATTTT.